Listed below are T cell receptor beta chains from one sample, sequenced in a study of cytomegalovirus exposure and HLA in healthy donors. Clones were sequenced by immunoSEQ multiplex PCR, and TCRdb holds only the in-frame ones, with some missing. The sample yields about 160,000 clones, approximately 81% seen once. The sample consisted of PBMCs. These receptor sequences come from a boy under 10 years old in good health and CMV-seronegative. The CDR3 runs from the conserved cysteine through the conserved F or W. The D gene is left open where the match is weak.

CDR3 | J | D | length | V
CASSLTFGYTDTQYF | TRBJ2-3 | NA | 15 | TRBV11-2
CASSPGRGGSYNSPLHF | TRBJ1-6 | NA | 17 | TRBV28
CASSLRGLGTDTQYF | TRBJ2-3 | NA | 15 | TRBV5-1
CASSDRGRSNEKLFF | TRBJ1-4 | TRBD1 | 15 | TRBV28
CASSSTGRLGYYEQYF | TRBJ2-7 | NA | 16 | TRBV18
CASTLSGDYNEQFF | TRBJ2-1 | NA | 14 | TRBV2
CARRYRYSSYEQYF | TRBJ2-7 | NA | 14 | TRBV5-3
CASSLDIKREKLFF | TRBJ1-4 | NA | 14 | TRBV7-8
CASSSGLPSEQYF | TRBJ2-7 | NA | 13 | TRBV27
CASSWHQGSSQETQYF | TRBJ2-5 | NA | 16 | TRBV5-1
CASSPTAEETQYF | TRBJ2-5 | NA | 13 | TRBV18
CASLPATSGNTIYF | TRBJ1-3 | NA | 14 | TRBV7-9
CASSSRGRGRSNQPQHF | TRBJ1-5 | NA | 17 | TRBV19
CASSLLRGRMKTQYF | TRBJ2-5 | TRBD1 | 15 | TRBV11-2
CSSSLGLAVSTDTQYF | TRBJ2-3 | TRBD2 | 16 | TRBV7-9
CASSARNSDEQFF | TRBJ2-1 | NA | 13 | TRBV9
CASSSTSGNTGELFF | TRBJ2-2 | TRBD2 | 15 | TRBV28
CASSVTGGRLNQPQHF | TRBJ1-5 | NA | 16 | TRBV5-4
CASSEARAGGNSPLHF | TRBJ1-6 | NA | 16 | TRBV2
CASSANRPEQFF | TRBJ2-1 | NA | 12 | TRBV9
CASSLTGDLDIQYF | TRBJ2-4 | TRBD1 | 14 | TRBV5-1
CASSGTGGYGYTF | TRBJ1-2 | TRBD1 | 13 | TRBV2